The 12 T cell receptor beta chains in this list originate from one sample, sequenced in a study of cytomegalovirus exposure and HLA in healthy donors. The study ran its PCR with 60 Vbeta and 13 Jbeta primers. Some clones are missing from TCRdb's copy, which holds only in-frame ones; the method was immunoSEQ multiplex PCR. The sample holds about 180,000 clones, about 80% seen once. Sequenced material: PBMCs. The receptor set was obtained from a man between 18 and 35 years old in good health and CMV-seronegative.

CDR3 residues: CASSTTGQDFYEQYF. The CDR3 coding sequence is TGTGCCAGCAGCACAACGGGACAGGACTTTTACGAGCAGTACTTC. This chain links TRBV7-9 with TRBJ2-7, with 8 positions matching TRBD1. V lost 5 bases to trimming and J lost 4 bases; unmatched junction nucleotides: 10. Germline CDR1 is SEHNR and CDR2 is FQNEAQ (reference sequence). This CDR3 has 15 residues.

This clone was found a few times. The V and J genes are TRBV10-3 and TRBJ2-2, with 9 bases aligning to TRBD2. The J segment lost 6 bases and the V segment lost 6 bases, leaving 5 bases of the junction unmatched. From germline, CDR1 is ENHRY and CDR2 SYGVKD. The CDR3 consists of 14 residues. The CDR3 spells CAIREGTSPGELFF. In DNA, the CDR3 is TGTGCCATCAGGGAAGGGACTAGCCCCGGGGAGCTGTTTTTT.

The V and J genes are TRBV25-1 and TRBJ1-5, with D perhaps matching TRBD1 (6 bases). V was shortened by 1 base and J by 9 bases, with 10 bases between the two germline ends. This CDR3 contains 13 residues. Germline values: CDR1 MGHDK, CDR2 SYGVNS. The CDR3 sequence is CASSESGARPQHF. The CDR3 DNA reads TGTGCCAGCAGTGAATCAGGGGCCCGGCCCCAGCATTTT. The variable domain in full, with the rest retrieved from reference TRBV25-1 and TRBJ1-5, is EADIYQTPRYLVIGTGKKITLECSQTMGHDKMYWYQQDPGMELHLIHYSYGVNSTEKGDLSSESTVSRIRTEHFPLTLESARPSHTSQYLCASSESGARPQHFGDGTRLSIL.

This clone has only one observation. The junction does not match germline at one end; this may be a read error. The V gene is TRBV7-9, the J gene TRBJ1-5, with D unresolved. The length of the CDR3 is 12 residues. The germline CDR1 and CDR2 sequences are SEHNR and FQNEAQ (reference sequence). CDR3 in amino acids: CSSSLVNQPQHF. CDR3 nucleotides: TGTTCCAGCAGCTTAGTAAATCAGCCCCAGCATTTT.

The V gene is TRBV18, the J gene TRBJ2-5, with D possibly TRBD2 on 6 matching bases. V shed 1 base and J shed 0 bases, with 9 bases lying between them. The CDR3 covers 15 residues. Germline lookup yields CDR1 KGHSH and CDR2 LQKENI. The DNA of the CDR3 is TGTGCCAGCTCACCACGGGAGGTTAACCAAGAGACCCAGTACTTC. Translated: CASSPREVNQETQYF.

The rearrangement joins TRBV6-5 to TRBJ2-5; TRBD2 agrees at 9 bases. Trimming cost V 6 bases and J 2 bases; bases outside gene matches: 4. This CDR3 has 14 amino acids. CDR1 is MNHEY, CDR2 SVGAGI, per germline. The DNA of the CDR3 is TGTGCCAGCAGCCTAGCGGGGTCACAAGAGACCCAGTACTTC. This gives the protein CASSLAGSQETQYF.

J is TRBJ1-2 and V is TRBV9; 10 nucleotides match TRBD1. After removal of 4 bases from V and 3 bases from J, the junction contained 6 bases not matched to a gene. In germline, CDR1 is SGDLS, CDR2 YYNGEE. The CDR3 has 15 amino acids. CDR3 residues: CASSFDRGPYYGYTF. For the CDR3, the DNA is TGTGCCAGCAGCTTCGACAGGGGGCCCTACTATGGCTACACCTTC.

The CDR3 here is CAIGPGQGQYRGTEAFF. As DNA, the CDR3 is TGTGCCATCGGCCCCGGGCAGGGACAATATAGGGGAACTGAAGCTTTCTTT. The chain has TRBV19 and TRBJ1-1; the D gene is possibly TRBD1 (6 bases). Germline V CDR1 and CDR2: LNHDA, SQIVND (reference sequence). This CDR3 has 17 residues. Deletions cut 10 bases from V and 5 bases from J, with 29 bases between.

Only one count was recorded for this clone. The rearrangement uses TRBV5-5 and TRBJ1-3, with D possibly TRBD1 on 6 matching bases. Between the trimmed V and J ends, which lost 0 bases and 2 bases, there was a span of 12 bases. Germline CDR1 is SGHKS and CDR2 is YYEKEE (reference sequence). The CDR3 runs to 16 residues. Here the CDR3 DNA reads TGTGCCAGCAGCTTGGCAGGGGAGCTGGCTGGAAACACCATATATTTT. Its protein is CASSLAGELAGNTIYF.

The chain uses TRBV7-6 and TRBJ2-7, with 7 bases lining up with TRBD1. Unmatched junction bases numbered 4, after V lost 2 bases and J lost 6 bases. This CDR3 spans 13 amino acids. Germline CDR1 and CDR2: SGHVS and FNYEAQ. The CDR3 loop is CASSLTGEGEQYF. CDR3 DNA: TGTGCCAGCAGCTTAACAGGGGAAGGCGAGCAGTACTTC.

The rearrangement joins TRBV12-5 to TRBJ1-5; D gene unclear. CDR3 size: 12 residues. Germline loops: CDR1 LGHNT, CDR2 FRNRAP. Trimming cost V 7 bases and J 6 bases, with 10 bases left between them. CDR3 region: CASALSGQPQHF. The CDR3 DNA reads TGTGCTAGTGCCCTCAGTGGTCAGCCCCAGCATTTT.

V gene TRBV5-1 combines with J gene TRBJ2-7; D is possibly TRBD1 (6 bases). Germline values: CDR1 SGHRS, CDR2 YFSETQ. This CDR3 region has 12 residues. Trimming took 3 bases from V and 3 from J, leaving 7 bases between them. This CDR3 is CASSSTGYEQYF. CDR3 nucleotides: TGCGCCAGCAGCTCGACAGGCTACGAGCAGTACTTC.